This record looks at one T cell receptor (beta chain) sequence and its context. The target antigen is unknown. The J segment lost 2 bases and the V segment lost 0 bases, leaving 4 bases of the junction unmatched. The CDR3 runs 17 residues. CDR1 is SGHTA, CDR2 FQGNSA, per germline. The data originate from a study of human thymus T cells. General study points: Gene usage (both V and J) appeared biased in thymic and blood repertoires. Unrelated people showed highly overlapping thymic repertoires, related research reported.

Generated by immunoSEQ multiplex PCR, the TCRdb table keeps only in-frame clones and is missing some. The sample shows tens of thousands of clones, 85% to 95% of them seen only once. It was from resections taken during corrective heart surgery that the thymus tissue came. Healthy Finnish infants undergoing corrective surgery for congenital heart defects were used as donors. This rearrangement joins TRBV7-2 to TRBJ2-3, with 11 positions matching TRBD2. Material: thymus tissue. This clonotype was obtained from a girl under three years old with a congenital heart defect but otherwise immunologically healthy. CDR3 sequence (DNA): TGTGCCAGCAGCTTAGCCAGACTAGCGGGATCCACAGATACGCAGTATTTT. It specifies CASSLARLAGSTDTQYF.